These T cell receptor beta chains were read from a single sample in a study of shared clonotypes between healthy human individuals. Sequencing used immunoSEQ multiplex PCR; TCRdb keeps in-frame clones, though not all of them. This sample carries some 740,000 clones, 80% to 95% of them seen once, and the ten largest clones take under 30%. Sequencing input: naive CD8+ T cells sorted from blood. The receptors were sampled from a man under 40 in good health. CDR3s include the opening cysteine and the closing phenylalanine or tryptophan. The order of the fields is J gene, D gene, clone size, V gene, CDR3 DNA, CDR3 protein. The D gene is left open where the match is weak. Rows may omit the clone size; those that give it use once, few, many or a size class.

>TRBJ2-1|.|.|TRBV5-6
TGTGCCAGCAGCTCGGAGGACGATTATAATGAGCAGTTCTTC
CASSSEDDYNEQFF
>TRBJ2-1|TRBD1|.|TRBV29-1
TGCAGCGTTGAAGGAGTTGGGACAGGGGTTGAGAATGAGCAGTTCTTC
CSVEGVGTGVENEQFF
>TRBJ1-1|.|.|TRBV7-8
TGTGCCAGCCGAAGGACAAGGGCAGGGGTGAACACTGAAGCTTTCTTT
CASRRTRAGVNTEAFF
>TRBJ1-5|.|.|TRBV4-2
TGTGCCAGCAGCCAAGCGGGCGGAGGCAATCAGCCCCAGCATTTT
CASSQAGGGNQPQHF
>TRBJ1-1|TRBD1|once|TRBV28
TGTGCCAGCAGTTTATTAGGGCAGGGGGGTAACACTGAAGCTTTCTTT
CASSLLGQGGNTEAFF
>TRBJ2-1|TRBD2|.|TRBV7-9
TGTGCCAGCAGCGACCCGACTAGCGGGGACCACAATGAGCAGTTCTTC
CASSDPTSGDHNEQFF
>TRBJ2-5|TRBD1|.|TRBV5-5
TGTGCCAGCAGCTGGGACAGCTTCCAAGAGACCCAGTACTTC
CASSWDSFQETQYF
>TRBJ1-2|.|.|TRBV29-1
TGCAGCGTTGAAGGGAGGGATGGCTACACCTTC
CSVEGRDGYTF
>TRBJ2-7|.|once|TRBV6-6
TGTGCCAGCAGTTCCCTCGACAAGTTCTACGAGCAGTACTTC
CASSSLDKFYEQYF
>TRBJ2-1|.|.|TRBV10-2
TGCGCCAGCAAAGGGCCGGACAGATACTCCTACAATGAGCAGTTCTTC
CASKGPDRYSYNEQFF
>TRBJ2-1|.|.|TRBV7-9
TGTGCCAGCAGCCCCAACGATGAGCAGTTCTTC
CASSPNDEQFF
>TRBJ1-1|TRBD1|.|TRBV10-2
TGCGCCAGCAGTCTACAATCCGGGACAGCGACGATGAACACTGAAGCTTTCTTT
CASSLQSGTATMNTEAFF
>TRBJ2-1|TRBD2|.|TRBV5-1
TGCGCCAGCAGCCCGGGACTAGCGGGATACACCTCCCAGTACAATGAGCAGTTCTTC
CASSPGLAGYTSQYNEQFF
>TRBJ2-3|.|.|TRBV4-1
TGCGCCAGCAGCCTAAAGGGACGAGTCACAGATACGCAGTATTTT
CASSLKGRVTDTQYF
>TRBJ2-7|.|.|TRBV6-1
TGTGCCAGCAGTGAAAACCGGGTAAAATGGGGCTACGAGCAGTACTTC
CASSENRVKWGYEQYF
>TRBJ1-1|TRBD1|once|TRBV14
TGTGCCAGCAGCCAAAATATTTGGACAGGGCGTATGAACACTGAAGCTTTCTTT
CASSQNIWTGRMNTEAFF
>TRBJ2-7|TRBD2|.|TRBV27
TGTGCCAGCAGTAGCGGGAGGGCCGGGTACGAGCAGTACTTC
CASSSGRAGYEQYF
>TRBJ2-1|.|.|TRBV19
TGTGCCAGTAGTCTCGAAGGCGATTTAGGGCTTTATAATGAGCAGTTCTTC
CASSLEGDLGLYNEQFF
>TRBJ2-3|.|.|TRBV4-2
TGTGCCAGCAGCCAAGCGGATTCTAGCACAGATACGCAGTATTTT
CASSQADSSTDTQYF
>TRBJ2-1|.|.|TRBV6-5
TGTGCCAGCAGTTCGACAGTTGAGCAGTTCTTC
CASSSTVEQFF
>TRBJ2-7|.|once|TRBV7-8
TGTGCCAGCAGCTCCGGTCTCCGCTCCTACGAGCAGTACTTC
CASSSGLRSYEQYF
>TRBJ2-7|.|.|TRBV28
TGTGCCAGCAGTTACCCTTTGACCTCACTAGCTTCCTACGAGCAGTACTTC
CASSYPLTSLASYEQYF
>TRBJ2-1|TRBD2|.|TRBV4-1
TGCGCCAGCAGCCACCCACCCGGGACTAGGAACTACAATGAGCAGTTCTTC
CASSHPPGTRNYNEQFF
>TRBJ2-7|TRBD1|.|TRBV27
TGTGCCAGCAGTTCCGGGACAGGGGGGACCTACGAGCAGTACTTC
CASSSGTGGTYEQYF
>TRBJ2-7|.|.|TRBV11-2
TGTGCCAGCAGCTTAGATCCGGGGCCGGGAGAGCAGTACTTC
CASSLDPGPGEQYF
>TRBJ2-1|.|.|TRBV4-1
TGCGCCAGCAGCCAAGAGGGGTACAATGAGCAGTTCTTC
CASSQEGYNEQFF
>TRBJ2-5|TRBD2|.|TRBV4-3
TGCGCCAGCAGCCAAGACCGGGGCGGGAGCTGGGAGACCCAGTACTTC
CASSQDRGGSWETQYF
>TRBJ1-1|.|.|TRBV11-2
TGTGCCAGCAGCTTAGCGGGGGGAGTGGAAGCTTTCTTT
CASSLAGGVEAFF
>TRBJ2-7|.|.|TRBV7-9
TGTGCCAGCAGCTTCCCTAAATCGTACGAGGGGGAGCAGTACTTC
CASSFPKSYEGEQYF
>TRBJ2-3|.|.|TRBV28
TGTGCCAGCTGCCCTGGGGGGCTGAGAGATACGCAGTATTTT
CASCPGGLRDTQYF
>TRBJ2-7|.|.|TRBV11-2
TGTGCCAGCAGCTTACGTCAGGGCGGGGCCGAGCAGTACTTC
CASSLRQGGAEQYF